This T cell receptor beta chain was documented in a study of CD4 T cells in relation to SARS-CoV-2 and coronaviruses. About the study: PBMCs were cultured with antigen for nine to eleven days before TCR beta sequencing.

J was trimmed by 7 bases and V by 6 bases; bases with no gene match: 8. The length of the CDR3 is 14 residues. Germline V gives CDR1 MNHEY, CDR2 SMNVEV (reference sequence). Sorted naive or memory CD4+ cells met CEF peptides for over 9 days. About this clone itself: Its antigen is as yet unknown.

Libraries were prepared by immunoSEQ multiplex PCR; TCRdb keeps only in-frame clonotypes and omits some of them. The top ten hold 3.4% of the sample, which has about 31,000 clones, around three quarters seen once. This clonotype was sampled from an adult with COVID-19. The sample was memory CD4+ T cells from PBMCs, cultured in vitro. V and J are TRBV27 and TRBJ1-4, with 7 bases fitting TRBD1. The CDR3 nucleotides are TGTGCCAGCAGCCGGACAGGCCAACTTGAAAAACTGTTTTTT. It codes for CASSRTGQLEKLFF.